This T cell receptor (beta chain) was identified during a study of early T cells in non-severe SARS-CoV-2 infection (dated by TCRdb to 2020 to 2022). Some background on the complete study: TCR sequencing used bulk RNA from unsorted whole blood, so alpha and beta chains could not be paired. The research as a whole found: VDJdb matching was skewed toward anti-spike CD8 responses and likely underestimated virus-specific expansions by missing private and CD4 specificities.

This clonotype has more than one count but fewer than ten. The antigen it binds to is not known. No per-base quality is available; no much larger clone lies one base away. Libraries were built with 5' RACE. The data were produced on a NextSeq 500. Unique molecular identifiers were attached to individual cDNA molecules in the TCR library protocol so that sequencing error and PCR bias could be corrected. Sequencing covered both TCR alpha and beta chains, and within each sample the abundances of alpha and beta sequences were tightly co-correlated. The authors' pipeline ran thus. V gene, J gene and CDR3 annotation of TCR sequences was performed with Decombinator V4. TCRs were defined as expanded if a significant change between any two time points was detected under a Poisson model with p below 0.0001. Abundances of TCRs were expressed as counts per million after normalisation to the total number of TCRs sequenced in each sample. MAIT TCRs were defined by TRAV1-2 paired with TRAJ12, TRAJ20 or TRAJ33, and iNKT TCRs by TRAV10 paired with TRAJ18. VDJdb, accessed 1 November 2021, was searched for CMV, EBV and SARS-CoV-2 annotated TCRs, with TCRs annotated for multiple antigens excluded. The public reads were quality trimmed at Q25 with fastp and then assembled into clones with MiXCR by TCRdb, keeping productive beta chains. Each record represents a unique CDR3 protein, reported with the most common genes and DNA among its rows. The V and J calls shown here were made by TCRdb, not taken from the authors' results. The sample table lists 40,000 to 45,000 distinct CDR3 sequences, approximately 5.9% of them with a count of one. The biggest ten clones account for around 7.7% of the sample.

The CDR3 goes from the cysteine to the phenylalanine over 21 residues. Only the CDR3 region is kept as DNA, spanning 63 bases read in frame from base 1. From the germline V gene, CDR1 is SGHRS and CDR2 is YFSETQ. V ends up 3 bases short and J 0 bases short, with an unmatched junction base count of 12. This was a case-control study nested in a cohort of healthcare workers in London, UK, who had nasopharyngeal swab PCR tests and blood samples taken every week. Healthcare workers were enrolled in the week of the UK lockdown, from 23 to 31 March 2020, and were followed every week for up to roughly 16 weeks.

This specimen consisted of whole blood, obtained at baseline. This sequence originates from an adult who was a healthcare worker with PCR-confirmed SARS-CoV-2 infection or an uninfected control (not recorded which). The chain couples TRBV5-1 to TRBJ2-1, with 16 middle bases fitting TRBD2. The CDR3 has the sequence CASSSYPPGLAGGYSYNEQFF. The DNA reads as follows: TGCGCCAGCAGCTCCTATCCCCCGGGACTAGCGGGGGGGTACTCCTACAATGAGCAGTTCTTC.